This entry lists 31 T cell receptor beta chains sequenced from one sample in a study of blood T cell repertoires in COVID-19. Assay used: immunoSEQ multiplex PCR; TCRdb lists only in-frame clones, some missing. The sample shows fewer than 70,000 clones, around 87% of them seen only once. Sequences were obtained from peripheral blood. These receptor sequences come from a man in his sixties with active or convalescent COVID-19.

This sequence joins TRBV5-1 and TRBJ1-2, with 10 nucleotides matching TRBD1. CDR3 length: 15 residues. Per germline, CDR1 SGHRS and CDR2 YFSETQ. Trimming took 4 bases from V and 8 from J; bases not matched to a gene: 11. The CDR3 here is CASSARQGAPSGYTF. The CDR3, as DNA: TGCGCCAGCAGCGCCAGACAGGGGGCGCCGTCCGGCTACACCTTC.

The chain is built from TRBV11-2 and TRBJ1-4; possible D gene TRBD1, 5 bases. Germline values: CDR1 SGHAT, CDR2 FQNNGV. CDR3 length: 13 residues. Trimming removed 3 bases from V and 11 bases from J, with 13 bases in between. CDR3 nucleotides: TGTGCCAGCAGCTTCCAGGGAATTAGGAAACTGTTTTTT. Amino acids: CASSFQGIRKLFF.

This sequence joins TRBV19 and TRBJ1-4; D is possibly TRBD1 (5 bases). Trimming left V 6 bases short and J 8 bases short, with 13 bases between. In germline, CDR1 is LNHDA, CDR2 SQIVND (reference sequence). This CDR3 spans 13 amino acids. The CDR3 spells CASRKGPSEKLFF. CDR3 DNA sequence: TGTGCCAGTAGAAAGGGGCCATCCGAAAAACTGTTTTTT.

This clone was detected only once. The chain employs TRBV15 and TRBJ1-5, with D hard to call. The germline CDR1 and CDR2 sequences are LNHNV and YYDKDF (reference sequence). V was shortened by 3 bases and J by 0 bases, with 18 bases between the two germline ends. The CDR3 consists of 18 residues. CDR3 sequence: CATSSYARTGNSNQPQHF. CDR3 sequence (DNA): TGTGCCACCAGCAGCTATGCTAGGACGGGAAATAGCAATCAGCCCCAGCATTTT.

CDR3 nucleotides: TGTGCCAGCAGGTCCGGGACAGGGCCGGGGGAGCAGTACTTC. It codes for CASRSGTGPGEQYF. V usage is TRBV2 and J usage is TRBJ2-7, with 9 bases that match TRBD1. The J segment lost 7 bases and the V segment lost 6 bases, leaving 10 bases of the junction unmatched. The V gene's germline CDR1 is SNHLY and CDR2 FYNNEI. This CDR3 comprises 14 residues.

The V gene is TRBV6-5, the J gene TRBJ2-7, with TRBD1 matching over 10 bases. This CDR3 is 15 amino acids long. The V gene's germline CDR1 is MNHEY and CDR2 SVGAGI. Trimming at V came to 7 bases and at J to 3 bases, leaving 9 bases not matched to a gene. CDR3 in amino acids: CASNDRDRGSYEQYF. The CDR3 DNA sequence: TGTGCCAGCAACGACCGGGACAGGGGAAGCTACGAGCAGTACTTC.

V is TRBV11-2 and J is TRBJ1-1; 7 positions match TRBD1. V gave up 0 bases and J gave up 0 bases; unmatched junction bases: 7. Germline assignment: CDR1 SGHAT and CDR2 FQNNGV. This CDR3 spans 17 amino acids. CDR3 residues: CASSLEDRTFLNTEAFF. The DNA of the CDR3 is TGTGCCAGCAGCTTAGAGGACAGGACGTTTTTGAACACTGAAGCTTTCTTT. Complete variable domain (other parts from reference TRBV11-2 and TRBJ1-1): EAGVAQSPRYKIIEKRQSVAFWCNPISGHATLYWYQQILGQGPKLLIQFQNNGVVDDSQLPKDRFSAERLKGVDSTLKIQPAKLEDSAVYLCASSLEDRTFLNTEAFFGQGTRLTVV.

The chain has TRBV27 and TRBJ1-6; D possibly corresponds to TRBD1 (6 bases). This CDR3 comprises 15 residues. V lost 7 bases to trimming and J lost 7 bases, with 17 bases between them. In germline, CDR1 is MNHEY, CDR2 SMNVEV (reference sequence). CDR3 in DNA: TGTGCCAGCACCCTTCGCCGGGACATAAATTCACCCCTCCACTTT. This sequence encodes CASTLRRDINSPLHF.

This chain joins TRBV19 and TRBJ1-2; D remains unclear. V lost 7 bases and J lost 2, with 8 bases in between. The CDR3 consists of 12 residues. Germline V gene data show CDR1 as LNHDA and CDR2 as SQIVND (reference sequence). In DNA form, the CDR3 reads TGTGCCAGTATCAACAAGAACTATGGCTACACCTTC. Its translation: CASINKNYGYTF. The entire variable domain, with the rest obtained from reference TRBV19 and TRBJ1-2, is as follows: DGGITQSPKYLFRKEGQNVTLSCEQNLNHDAMYWYRQDPGQGLRLIYYSQIVNDFQKGDIAEGYSVSREKKESFPLTVTSAQKNPTAFYLCASINKNYGYTFGSGTRLTVV.

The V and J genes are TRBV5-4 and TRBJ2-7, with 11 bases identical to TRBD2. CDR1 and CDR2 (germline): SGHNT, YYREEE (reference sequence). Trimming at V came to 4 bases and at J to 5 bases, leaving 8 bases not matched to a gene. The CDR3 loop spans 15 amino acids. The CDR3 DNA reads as TGTGCCAGCAGCCCCAGACTAGCGGGAAGCCACGAGCAGTACTTC. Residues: CASSPRLAGSHEQYF.

The CDR3 here is CASSPGTVGSEAFF. CDR3 nucleotide sequence: TGTGCCAGCAGTCCCGGGACAGTCGGATCTGAAGCTTTCTTT. The rearrangement links TRBV2 to TRBJ1-1, with 7 bases lining up with TRBD1. The germline gives CDR1 SNHLY, CDR2 FYNNEI. Unmatched junction bases numbered 9, after V lost 5 bases and J lost 6 bases. The CDR3 totals 14 residues.

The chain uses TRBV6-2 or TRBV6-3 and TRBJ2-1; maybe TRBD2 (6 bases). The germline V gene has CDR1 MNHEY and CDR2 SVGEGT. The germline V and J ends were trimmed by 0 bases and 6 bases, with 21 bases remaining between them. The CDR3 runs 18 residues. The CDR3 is CASSYSIGGRRGRNEQFF. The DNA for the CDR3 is TGTGCCAGCAGTTACTCAATTGGCGGTCGGCGGGGCCGCAATGAGCAGTTCTTC.

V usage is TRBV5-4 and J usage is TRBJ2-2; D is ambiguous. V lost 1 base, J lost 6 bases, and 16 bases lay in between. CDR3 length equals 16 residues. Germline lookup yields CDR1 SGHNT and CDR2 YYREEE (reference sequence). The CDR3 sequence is CASSLFDRGTPGELFF. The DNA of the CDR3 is TGTGCCAGCAGCTTGTTTGACCGAGGAACACCCGGGGAGCTGTTTTTT.

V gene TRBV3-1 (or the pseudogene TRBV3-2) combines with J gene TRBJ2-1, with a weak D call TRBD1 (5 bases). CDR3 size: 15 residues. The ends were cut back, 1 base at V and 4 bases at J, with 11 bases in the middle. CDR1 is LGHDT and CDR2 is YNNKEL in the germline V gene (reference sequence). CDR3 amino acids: CASSQARTTYNEQFF. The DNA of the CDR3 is TGTGCCAGCAGCCAAGCCAGGACAACTTACAATGAGCAGTTCTTC.

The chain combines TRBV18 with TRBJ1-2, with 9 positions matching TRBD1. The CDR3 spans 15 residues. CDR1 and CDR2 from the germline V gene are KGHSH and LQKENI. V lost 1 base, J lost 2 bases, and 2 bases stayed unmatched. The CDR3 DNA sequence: TGTGCCAGCTCACCACGACAGGGGGAGAACTATGGCTACACCTTC. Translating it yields CASSPRQGENYGYTF.

CDR3 bases: TGTGCCAGCAGCTTAGAGGCGCAGGGAGAAGCTTTCTTT. Translated: CASSLEAQGEAFF. The V and J genes are TRBV11-3 and TRBJ1-1; weak D call: TRBD1 (5 bases). Trimming pared 0 bases from V and 8 bases from J, leaving 10 bases between. This CDR3 is 13 amino acids long. Per the germline V gene, CDR1 is SGHNT and CDR2 is YENEEA.

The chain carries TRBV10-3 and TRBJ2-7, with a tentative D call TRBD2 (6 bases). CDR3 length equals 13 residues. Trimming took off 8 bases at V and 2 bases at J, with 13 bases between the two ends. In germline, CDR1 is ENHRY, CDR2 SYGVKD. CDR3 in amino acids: CAIAGLPTYEQYF. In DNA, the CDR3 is TGTGCCATCGCGGGGCTACCGACCTACGAGCAGTACTTC.

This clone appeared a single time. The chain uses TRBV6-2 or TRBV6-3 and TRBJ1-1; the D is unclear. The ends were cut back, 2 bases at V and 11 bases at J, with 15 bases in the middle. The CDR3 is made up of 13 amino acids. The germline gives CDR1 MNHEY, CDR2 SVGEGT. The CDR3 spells CASSYEWREGAFF. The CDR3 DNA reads TGTGCCAGCAGTTACGAGTGGAGGGAAGGGGCTTTCTTT.

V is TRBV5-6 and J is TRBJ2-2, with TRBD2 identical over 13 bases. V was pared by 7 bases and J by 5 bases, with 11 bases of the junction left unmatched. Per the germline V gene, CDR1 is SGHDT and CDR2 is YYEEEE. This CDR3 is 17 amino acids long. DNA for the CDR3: TGTGCCAGCGACACAATAGGACTAGCGGGAGTAACCGGGGAGCTGTTTTTT. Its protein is CASDTIGLAGVTGELFF.

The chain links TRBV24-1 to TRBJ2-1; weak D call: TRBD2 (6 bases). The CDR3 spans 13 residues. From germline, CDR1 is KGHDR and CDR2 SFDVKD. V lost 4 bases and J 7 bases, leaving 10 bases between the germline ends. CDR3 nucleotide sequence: TGTGCCACCAGTGAGGCAGGGAGGAATGAGCAGTTCTTC. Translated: CATSEAGRNEQFF.

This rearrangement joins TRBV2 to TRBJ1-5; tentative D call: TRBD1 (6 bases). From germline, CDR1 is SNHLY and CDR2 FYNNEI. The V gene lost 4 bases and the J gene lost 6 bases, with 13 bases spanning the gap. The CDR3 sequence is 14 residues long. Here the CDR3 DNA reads TGTGCCAGCAGTGGGGAGGGGGGTCGTCAGCCCCAGCATTTT. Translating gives CASSGEGGRQPQHF.

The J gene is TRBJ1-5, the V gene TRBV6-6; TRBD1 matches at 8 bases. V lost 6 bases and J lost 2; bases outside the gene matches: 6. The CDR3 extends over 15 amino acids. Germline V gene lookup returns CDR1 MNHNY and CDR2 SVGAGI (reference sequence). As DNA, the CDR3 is TGTGCCAGCAGCCAAATGGACAGGGGCAATCAGCCCCAGCATTTT. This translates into CASSQMDRGNQPQHF.

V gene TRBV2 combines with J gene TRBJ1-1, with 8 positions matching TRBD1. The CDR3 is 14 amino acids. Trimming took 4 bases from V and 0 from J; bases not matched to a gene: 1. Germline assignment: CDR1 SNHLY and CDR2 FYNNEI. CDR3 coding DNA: TGTGCCAGCAGTGCACAGGGGGTGAACACTGAAGCTTTCTTT. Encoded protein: CASSAQGVNTEAFF.

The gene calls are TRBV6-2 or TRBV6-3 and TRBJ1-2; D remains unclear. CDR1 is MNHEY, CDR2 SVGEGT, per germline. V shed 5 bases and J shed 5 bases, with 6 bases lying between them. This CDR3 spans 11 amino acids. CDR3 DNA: TGTGCCAGCAGTCCCGAGTATGGCTACACCTTC. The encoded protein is CASSPEYGYTF.

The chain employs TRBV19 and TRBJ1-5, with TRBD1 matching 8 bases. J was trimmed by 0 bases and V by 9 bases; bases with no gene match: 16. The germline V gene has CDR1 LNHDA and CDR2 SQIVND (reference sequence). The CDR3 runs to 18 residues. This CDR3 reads CASQPRDRLTDSNQPQHF. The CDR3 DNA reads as TGTGCCAGCCAGCCCCGGGACAGGTTGACTGATAGCAATCAGCCCCAGCATTTT.

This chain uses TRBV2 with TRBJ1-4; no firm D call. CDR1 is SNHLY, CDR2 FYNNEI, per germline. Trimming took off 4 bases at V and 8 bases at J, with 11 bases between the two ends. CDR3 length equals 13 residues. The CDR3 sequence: CASSGSPAEKLFF. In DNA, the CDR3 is TGTGCCAGCAGTGGATCTCCTGCGGAAAAACTGTTTTTT. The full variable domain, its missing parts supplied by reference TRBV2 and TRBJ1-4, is EPEVTQTPSHQVTQMGQEVILRCVPISNHLYFYWYRQILGQKVEFLVSFYNNEISEKSEIFDDQFSVERPDGSNFTLKIRSTKLEDSAMYFCASSGSPAEKLFFGSGTQLSVL.

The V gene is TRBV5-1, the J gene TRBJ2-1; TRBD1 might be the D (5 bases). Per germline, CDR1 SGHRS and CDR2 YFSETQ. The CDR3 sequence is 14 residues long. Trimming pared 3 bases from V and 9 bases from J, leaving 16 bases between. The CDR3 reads CASSWTNQDGEQFF. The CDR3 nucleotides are TGCGCCAGCAGCTGGACAAACCAGGACGGTGAGCAGTTCTTC.

DNA for the CDR3: TGTGCCAGCAGCTGGGGACAGGGAGGCTACGAGCAGTACTTC. The encoded protein is CASSWGQGGYEQYF. The chain joins TRBV5-5 to TRBJ2-7; 9 bases fit TRBD1. Trimming removed 3 bases from V and 3 bases from J; junction bases left unmatched: 4. Germline V CDR1 and CDR2: SGHKS, YYEKEE (reference sequence). CDR3 size: 14 residues.

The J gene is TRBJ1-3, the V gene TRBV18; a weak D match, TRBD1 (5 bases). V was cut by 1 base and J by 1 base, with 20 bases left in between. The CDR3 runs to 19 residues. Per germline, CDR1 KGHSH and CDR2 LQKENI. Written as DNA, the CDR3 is TGTGCCAGCTCACCACTAGGGACGGAGGGTATACAATCTGGAAACACCATATATTTT. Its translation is CASSPLGTEGIQSGNTIYF.

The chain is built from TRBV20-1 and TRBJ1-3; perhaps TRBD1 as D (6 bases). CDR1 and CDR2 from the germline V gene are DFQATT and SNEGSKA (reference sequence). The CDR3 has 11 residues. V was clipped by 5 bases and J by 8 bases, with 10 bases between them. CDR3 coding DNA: TGCAGTGCTGCCAGACAGGACACCATATATTTT. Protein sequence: CSAARQDTIYF.

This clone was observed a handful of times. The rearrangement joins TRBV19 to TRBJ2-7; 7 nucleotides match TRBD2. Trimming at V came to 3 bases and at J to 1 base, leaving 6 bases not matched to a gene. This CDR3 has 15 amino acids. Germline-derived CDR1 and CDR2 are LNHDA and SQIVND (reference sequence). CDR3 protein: CASSMGGSRSYEQYF. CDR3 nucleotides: TGTGCCAGTAGTATGGGGGGGTCGAGATCCTACGAGCAGTACTTC.